The clone carrying this TCR beta chain has a single count. The CDR3 is 12 amino acids. Trimming cost V 6 bases and J 6 bases, with 11 bases left between them. In germline, CDR1 is MGHDK, CDR2 SYGVNS. Sequencing used immunoSEQ multiplex PCR; TCRdb keeps in-frame clones, though not all of them. The sample carries 200,000 to 300,000 clones, roughly four fifths recorded once. Enrolment of Seattle patients took place during active infection, and they were followed longitudinally. The data are from a study of blood T cell repertoires in COVID-19. Study at large: The study drew acute and convalescent COVID-19 samples from the United States, Italy and Spain.

Sequencing was carried out using peripheral blood. The origin of this receptor is a woman older than 75 with COVID-19, enrolled during active disease. This chain connects TRBV25-1 to TRBJ1-1, with a possible D match to TRBD1 (6 bases). The CDR3 sequence: CASSIQGAEAFF. The CDR3 DNA follows: TGTGCCAGCAGCATACAGGGCGCTGAAGCTTTCTTT.